The entry below gives a single TCR beta chain sequence along with its context. Its binding antigen is unknown. One base away there is no much larger clone; base qualities are not given. V is shortened by 10 bases, J by 10 bases, and the region joining them spans 16 bases. The germline V gene encodes CDR1 MNHNS and CDR2 SASEGT. From cysteine to phenylalanine, the CDR3 is 11 amino acids long. This entry keeps only the CDR3 DNA: 33 bases, framed from base 1. Library preparation was by multiplex PCR. The sequencer listed for this sample is Illumina HiSeq 4000. To build TCR beta libraries, CDR3 regions were amplified by Arm-PCR using iRepertoire HTBI primers. Before sequencing, the PCR products went through gel purification. The original pipeline was this. A total of around 66 TRBV and under 15 TRBJ segments were identified across samples and were used for gene usage analysis of CDR3 amino acid clonotypes. Filtered high-quality paired reads were merged into contigs using COPE and FqMerger. Contigs were aligned with BLAST to IMGT TRBV, TRBD and TRBJ reference genes, and CDR3 was defined per IMGT. Any clonotype with a frequency above 0.1% was classified as a highly expanded clone. Repertoire diversity was measured by Shannon entropy, and V-J evenness by the Gini coefficient. Public clonotypes were defined as clonotypes shared by more than one individual. TCRdb trimmed public reads at Q25 via fastp, called clones via MiXCR and kept in-frame beta chains. Records with the same CDR3 protein are collapsed into one entry carrying the most frequent genes and DNA. In this record, the V and J calls reflect TCRdb's handling and not the investigators' own analysis. The sample has about 460,000 distinct CDR3 sequences on record, about 22% of them singletons. In total, the top ten clones hold 13% of the sample.

Sample time point, as interpreted from the label and publication: persistent/refractory GD, antithyroid drugs over 5 years with positive TRAb. For both TCR sequencing and RNA sequencing, RNA was extracted from PBMCs in TRIzol. Graves' disease was diagnosed according to American Thyroid Association guidelines. Patients were recruited from an endocrinology department in Xi'an, China. Each patient gave approximately 10 milliliters of peripheral blood, collected in an EDTA anticoagulant tube. Ficoll Paque Plus density gradient separation was used to isolate PBMCs, and no additional T cell sorting was done. An Agilent 2100 Bioanalyzer and agarose gel were used to check RNA quality, while a NanoDrop 2000 measured RNA concentration. This specimen comes from a study of regulatory T cells in long-lasting Graves disease (dated by TCRdb to the early 2020s). For context, the study as a whole: Persistent Graves' disease was defined as persistently positive TSH receptor autoantibodies together with antithyroid drug treatment for over 5 years. The study was conducted in China and was registered as a clinical trial. On average, persistent Graves' disease patients in the clinical cohort had been on antithyroid drugs for about 10.3 years. Patients with persistent Graves' disease were compared with patients with newly diagnosed Graves' disease using TCR sequencing and RNA sequencing of peripheral blood. TCR sequencing covered about 13 persistent and approximately 20 newly diagnosed Graves' disease patients, 33 samples in total.

What the authors observed across the whole study: The authors acknowledged the small sample size as a limitation that may reduce accuracy. Persistent disease showed preferential use of TRBV28, TRBJ1-2 and TRBJ2-5, whereas newly diagnosed disease favored TRBV20-1 and TRBJ2-1. Compared with newly diagnosed patients, patients with persistent Graves' disease had lower TCR Shannon entropy and fewer highly expanded clones, which suggests clonal expansion. Patients with persistent disease shared more public clonotypes (roughly 2,900) than newly diagnosed patients did (about 970). Because the primary lesion, thyroid tissue, could not be accessed, the study looked at peripheral blood alone. Only the TCR beta chain was sequenced and analyzed.

Sequences were derived from peripheral blood mononuclear cells (PBMCs), sampled when the disease was refractory, from a patient treated with antithyroid drugs. The sequence was collected from a female donor with Graves disease. Rearrangement joined TRBV6-1 to TRBJ1-1; there is no confident call for the D gene. The DNA sequence is given as TGTGCCACCCGGTCAGGTTTTTCAGCTTTCTTT. It translates as CATRSGFSAFF.